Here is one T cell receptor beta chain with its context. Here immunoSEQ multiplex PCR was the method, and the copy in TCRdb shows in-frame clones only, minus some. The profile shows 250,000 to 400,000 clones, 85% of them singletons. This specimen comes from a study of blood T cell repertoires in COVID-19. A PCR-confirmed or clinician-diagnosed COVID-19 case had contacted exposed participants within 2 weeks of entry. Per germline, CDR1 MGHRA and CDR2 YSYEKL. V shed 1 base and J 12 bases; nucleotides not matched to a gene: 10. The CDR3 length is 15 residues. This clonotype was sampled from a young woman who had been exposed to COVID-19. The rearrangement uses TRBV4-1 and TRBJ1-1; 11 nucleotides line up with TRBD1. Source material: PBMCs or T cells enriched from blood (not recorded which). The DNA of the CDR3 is TGCGCCAGCAGCCAAGGTGGTCTCGGGACAGGGGGGACTTTCTTT. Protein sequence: CASSQGGLGTGGTFF.